The entry below gives a single TCR beta chain sequence along with its context. This CDR3 comprises 14 residues. Germline V lookup: CDR1 SQVTM, CDR2 ANQGSEA. Trimming removed 6 bases from V and 4 bases from J; junction bases left unmatched: 8. The data are from a study of T cell responses to AZD1222 COVID-19 vaccine. The protocol was immunoSEQ multiplex PCR, while the TCRdb copy is restricted to in-frame clones and leaves out a portion. The top ten clones hold about 1.5% of a sample with 150,000 to 200,000 clones, 92% of them seen once. The rearrangement uses TRBV29-1 and TRBJ2-3; 9 bases are a match to TRBD1. The sequenced sample was peripheral blood, obtained on day 0 of AZD1222 vaccination. The TCR sequence derives from an adult in good health. CDR3: CSVANRGRPDTQYF. CDR3 DNA sequence: TGCAGCGTGGCAAACAGGGGGCGCCCAGATACGCAGTATTTT.